The 25 T cell receptor beta chains presented below share a single source sample, sequenced in a study of response to subunit inactivated influenza vaccine. Via MiXCR, TCRdb re-called the RT-PCR reads, giving one row per CDR3 protein. This table holds some 480,000 distinct CDR3 sequences, 11% found once. The source material was PBMCs from blood, sampled 40 to 50 days after vaccination. These receptors all stem from a man aged 45-65 years who received an inactivated influenza vaccine.

The table lists this clonotype with a few counts. J is TRBJ2-1 and V is TRBV6-1; TRBD2 agrees at 8 bases. The CDR3 extends over 15 amino acids. After removal of 6 bases from V and 3 bases from J, the junction contained 7 bases not matched to a gene. CDR1 is MNHNS, CDR2 SASEGT, per germline. The CDR3 region is CASSSAGGVYNEQFF. CDR3 bases: TGTGCCAGCAGCTCCGCCGGGGGGGTCTACAATGAGCAGTTCTTC.

This clonotype was seen repeatedly, ten times or more. V is TRBV10-3 and J is TRBJ2-3, with D maybe TRBD1 (5 bases). The germline V and J ends were trimmed by 2 bases and 0 bases, with 12 bases remaining between them. Per germline, CDR1 ENHRY and CDR2 SYGVKD. This CDR3 comprises 16 residues. Written as DNA, the CDR3 is TGTGCCATCAGTGAGGACGACAGTACTAGCACAGATACGCAGTATTTT. It translates to CAISEDDSTSTDTQYF.

This clonotype was found many times. CDR3: CASSFGFSYNSPLHF. The CDR3 DNA follows: TGTGCCAGCAGTTTCGGGTTCTCCTATAATTCACCCCTCCACTTT. The chain carries TRBV12-3 or TRBV12-4 and TRBJ1-6; no reliable D call. The CDR3 contains 15 residues. V lost 3 bases to trimming and J lost 0 bases, with 6 bases between them.

V is TRBV20-1 and J is TRBJ1-6; 7 bases agree with TRBD1. This CDR3 comprises 15 residues. After removal of 3 bases from V and 7 bases from J, the junction contained 9 bases not matched to a gene. Germline V gene data show CDR1 as DFQATT and CDR2 as SNEGSKA (reference sequence). CDR3 coding DNA: TGCAGTGCTAGTCAAGGAGGGGGCGACAATTCACCCCTCCACTTT. This codes for CSASQGGGDNSPLHF.

This clonotype was seen repeatedly, ten times or more. The V gene is TRBV10-3, the J gene TRBJ2-6; D uncertain. V shed 3 bases and J shed 1 base, with 7 bases lying between them. Germline CDR1 and CDR2: ENHRY and SYGVKD. This CDR3 contains 15 residues. CDR3 DNA: TGTGCCATCAGTGATAAGGGTTCTGGGGCCAACGTCCTGACTTTC. Protein sequence: CAISDKGSGANVLTF.

This clonotype was counted a few times. The genes are TRBV12-3 or TRBV12-4 and TRBJ2-3, with TRBD2 as a possible D gene (7 bases). The V end lost 5 bases, the J end lost 6 bases, and 18 bases lay between the germline ends. The CDR3 extends over 15 amino acids. The CDR3 DNA reads as TGTGCCAGCAGTCCCGGGCGGGGGCCGGCGGATACGCAGTATTTT. This sequence encodes CASSPGRGPADTQYF.

This clonotype was seen only a few times. The chain couples TRBV20-1 to TRBJ2-1; 7 bases line up with TRBD2. V trimming: 0 bases; J trimming: 7 bases; junction bases outside the gene matches: 6. This CDR3 is built from 14 residues. Germline CDR1 and CDR2: DFQATT and SNEGSKA (reference sequence). The CDR3, as DNA: TGCAGTGCTAGAGATGTCGGACTAGAGAATGAGCAGTTCTTC. Translated, it gives CSARDVGLENEQFF.

This clonotype was counted between two and nine times. CDR3 in amino acids: CASSPRVSGDRYNEQFF. The CDR3 region has the DNA TGTGCCAGCAGCCCCCGTGTTTCCGGGGATCGCTACAATGAGCAGTTCTTC. J is TRBJ2-1 and V is TRBV9, with a possible D match to TRBD2 (5 bases). CDR1 and CDR2 (germline): SGDLS, YYNGEE. CDR3 length equals 17 residues. The V end was cut by 4 bases, the J end by 3 bases, with 20 bases between.

This clonotype was seen repeatedly, ten times or more. The chain carries TRBV12-3 or TRBV12-4 and TRBJ1-2; 8 nucleotides line up with TRBD1. The CDR3 has 14 residues. J gave up 4 bases and V 6 bases, and 7 bases lay outside the gene matches. CDR3 sequence: CASRHNGQGYGYTF. For the CDR3, the DNA is TGTGCCAGCAGGCACAACGGACAGGGCTATGGCTACACCTTC.

The V call is TRBV24-1, the J call TRBJ2-5; TRBD2 agrees at 7 bases. Germline V lookup: CDR1 KGHDR, CDR2 SFDVKD. CDR3 size: 18 residues. The junction had 17 bases not matched to a gene; V was cut back by 4 bases and J by 4 bases. DNA of the CDR3: TGTGCCACCAGTGACCCAGGACTAGGATTCGCCGAAATAGAGACCCAGTACTTC. It encodes CATSDPGLGFAEIETQYF.

Only a few counts were recorded for this clonotype. The chain combines TRBV5-1 with TRBJ1-4, with D possibly matching TRBD1 (5 bases). The CDR3 length is 16 residues. Germline CDR1 SGHRS, CDR2 YFSETQ. V dropped 0 bases and J dropped 4 bases, with 13 bases sitting between them. The CDR3 loop reads CASSLGDLQVNEKLFF. CDR3 DNA: TGCGCCAGCAGCTTGGGAGATTTACAGGTTAATGAAAAACTGTTTTTT.

This clonotype occurred a few times. This chain uses TRBV12-3 or TRBV12-4 with TRBJ2-5; 8 bases agree with TRBD1. This CDR3 spans 15 amino acids. Germline trimming cut 5 bases from V and 4 bases from J; bases unmatched to any gene: 9. The CDR3 region is CASSPRQGIRETQYF. CDR3 DNA: TGTGCCAGCAGTCCAAGACAGGGGATAAGAGAGACCCAGTACTTC.

A few counts support this clonotype. The gene calls are TRBV3-1 and TRBJ2-7; either TRBD1 or TRBD2 may fit D (5 bases each). This CDR3 is built from 15 residues. The germline V gene encodes CDR1 LGHDT and CDR2 YNNKEL (reference sequence). Deletions cut 2 bases from V and 3 bases from J, with 14 bases between. The CDR3 DNA reads TGTGCCAGCAGCCAACGGGACCCCGGCCACTACGAGCAGTACTTC. It encodes CASSQRDPGHYEQYF.

This clonotype was seen repeatedly, ten times or more. The V and J genes are TRBV9 and TRBJ2-5, with TRBD2 identical over 8 bases. V lost 6 bases and J lost 7; bases outside the gene matches: 11. Germline values: CDR1 SGDLS, CDR2 YYNGEE. The CDR3 loop spans 14 amino acids. CDR3 in amino acids: CASTTGLDTGTQYF. CDR3 in DNA: TGTGCCAGCACTACGGGACTAGACACGGGGACCCAGTACTTC.

This clonotype was counted many times. The chain employs TRBV20-1 and TRBJ1-5; D is uncertain. The CDR3 consists of 13 residues. The V gene lost 6 bases and the J gene lost 0 bases, with 9 bases spanning the gap. Looked up from germline, CDR1 is DFQATT and CDR2 is SNEGSKA (reference sequence). The CDR3 protein is CSARSDSNQPQHF. CDR3 nucleotide sequence: TGCAGTGCCAGGTCAGATAGCAATCAGCCCCAGCATTTT.

Many counts were recorded for this clonotype. The gene calls are TRBV10-3 and TRBJ2-3; 12 nucleotides line up with TRBD2. Germline trimming cut 2 bases from V and 2 bases from J; bases unmatched to any gene: 8. The CDR3 extends over 18 amino acids. CDR1 ENHRY and CDR2 SYGVKD come from the germline V gene. The CDR3 DNA reads TGTGCCATCAGTGAGGTCCCGGGACTAGCGGGTAACACAGATACGCAGTATTTT. As protein: CAISEVPGLAGNTDTQYF.

This clonotype was observed a handful of times. J is TRBJ2-1 and V is TRBV5-6, with D unclear. V was clipped by 0 bases and J by 8 bases, with 15 bases between them. This CDR3 region has 15 residues. CDR1 SGHDT and CDR2 YYEEEE come from the germline V gene. The CDR3 region is CASSLVARKMDEQFF. CDR3 DNA sequence: TGTGCCAGCAGCTTGGTTGCCAGGAAAATGGATGAGCAGTTCTTC.

This clonotype has ten or more counts. The V gene is TRBV12-3 or TRBV12-4, the J gene TRBJ2-1; weak D call: TRBD2 (5 bases). The CDR3 totals 13 residues. The V gene lost 2 bases and the J gene lost 8 bases, with 10 bases spanning the gap. CDR3 residues: CASSLLARHEQFF. The CDR3 DNA sequence: TGTGCCAGCAGTTTACTAGCTAGGCATGAGCAGTTCTTC.

In this sample, this clonotype turned up a few times. The V and J genes are TRBV20-1 and TRBJ2-1; D remains ambiguous. CDR1 and CDR2 from the germline V gene are DFQATT and SNEGSKA (reference sequence). V lost 3 bases to trimming and J lost 0 bases, with 15 bases between them. CDR3 length: 16 residues. DNA of the CDR3: TGCAGTGCTAGTATGTCAAGTCCCAGCTCCTACAATGAGCAGTTCTTC. Translated, it gives CSASMSSPSSYNEQFF.

V usage is TRBV11-1 and J usage is TRBJ1-1; D is ambiguous. This CDR3 has 15 residues. Germline CDR1 SGHAT, CDR2 FQDESV (reference sequence). V lost 1 base to trimming and J lost 1 base, with 10 bases between them. CDR3 coding DNA: TGTGCCAGCAGCTTAGGTCGGTTCGCGAACACTGAAGCTTTCTTT. Its translation: CASSLGRFANTEAFF.

This chain links TRBV29-1 with TRBJ1-5; no firm D call. CDR3 length: 17 residues. Trimming removed 1 base at V and 7 bases at J, with 23 bases between. CDR1 and CDR2 from the germline V gene are SQVTM and ANQGSEA. The chain's CDR3 is CSVEVDLRTPFAQPQHF. The CDR3 bases are TGCAGCGTTGAAGTTGACCTCCGGACCCCCTTTGCCCAGCCCCAGCATTTT.

This chain connects TRBV7-9 to TRBJ2-1; maybe TRBD1 (6 bases). Germline V gene lookup returns CDR1 SEHNR and CDR2 FQNEAQ (reference sequence). Deletions cut 6 bases from V and 4 bases from J, with 19 bases between. The CDR3 loop spans 16 amino acids. CDR3 protein: CASSSHRALGYNEQFF. DNA for the CDR3: TGTGCCAGCAGTTCACACAGGGCATTGGGATACAATGAGCAGTTCTTC.

This clonotype was seen a handful of times. V usage is TRBV5-1 and J usage is TRBJ1-3; no firm D call. Deletions cut 0 bases from V and 1 base from J, with 11 bases between. CDR3 size: 16 residues. Germline CDR1 is SGHRS and CDR2 is YFSETQ. CDR3 loop: CASSLDPRRSGNTIYF. As DNA, the CDR3 is TGCGCCAGCAGCTTGGATCCCCGGAGGTCTGGAAACACCATATATTTT.

This clonotype was counted many times. The chain joins TRBV12-3 or TRBV12-4 to TRBJ2-5, with D tentatively TRBD2 (7 bases). Trimming shortened V by 1 base and J by 5 bases, and 14 bases separated the two germline ends. The CDR3 is 15 residues long. CDR3 amino acids: CASSLDWGGRETQYF. For the CDR3, the DNA is TGTGCCAGCAGTTTAGATTGGGGGGGCAGGGAGACCCAGTACTTC.

This clonotype was counted many times. The chain employs TRBV12-3 or TRBV12-4 and TRBJ2-6, with D hard to call. The CDR3 is 20 amino acids. Between the trimmed V and J ends, which lost 7 bases and 0 bases, there was a span of 25 bases. The CDR3 spells CASTSNYEGQRHSGANVLTF. The CDR3 region has the DNA TGTGCCAGCACTTCAAACTACGAAGGGCAGAGACACTCTGGGGCCAACGTCCTGACTTTC.